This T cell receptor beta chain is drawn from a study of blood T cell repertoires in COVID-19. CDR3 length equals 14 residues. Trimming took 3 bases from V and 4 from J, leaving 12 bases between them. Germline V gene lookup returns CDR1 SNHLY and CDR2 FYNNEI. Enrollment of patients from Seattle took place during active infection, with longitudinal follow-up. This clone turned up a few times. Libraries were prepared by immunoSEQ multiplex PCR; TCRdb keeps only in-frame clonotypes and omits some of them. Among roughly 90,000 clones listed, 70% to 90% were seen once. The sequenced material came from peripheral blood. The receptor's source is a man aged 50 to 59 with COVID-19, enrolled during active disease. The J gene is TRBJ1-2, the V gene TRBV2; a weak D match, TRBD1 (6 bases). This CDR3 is CASSDPRGSYGYTF. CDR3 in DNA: TGTGCCAGCAGTGACCCCAGGGGTAGCTATGGCTACACCTTC.